This TCR beta chain was profiled in a study of blood T cell repertoires in COVID-19. Clones were read by immunoSEQ multiplex PCR, and TCRdb kept only the in-frame ones, dropping some. The sample contains some 300,000 clones, about 90% of which appear only once. The study recruited exposed participants who had met a COVID-19 case within 2 weeks before entry. CDR1 and CDR2 (germline): LGHDT, YNNKEL (reference sequence). The CDR3 has 17 residues. The ends were cut back, 2 bases at V and 1 base at J, with 14 bases in the middle. The source material was PBMCs or T cells enriched from blood (not recorded which). This clonotype originated in a woman aged 50 to 60 who had been exposed to COVID-19. The rearrangement joins TRBV3-1 (or the pseudogene TRBV3-2) to TRBJ2-2, with D perhaps TRBD2 (6 bases). The chain's CDR3 is CASSQSPGRGNTGELFF. As DNA, the CDR3 is TGTGCCAGCAGCCAAAGCCCTGGGCGGGGGAACACCGGGGAGCTGTTTTTT.